This T cell receptor beta chain was captured in a study of blood T cells in healthy people across ages. This clonotype was recorded a few times. Through a sample-barcoded 5' primer and a J-beta primer mix, a second PCR was run for roughly 6 to 11 cycles. The yield of each sample was at least 2.5 million CDR3-containing paired-end reads. MiXCR was run by TCRdb on the 5' RACE reads, yielding one entry per CDR3 protein. The repertoire includes roughly 500,000 distinct CDR3 sequences, 25% to 30% of them detected once, and less than 20% sits in the top ten. Donation came from healthy Caucasian individuals in Russia who were aged roughly 6 to 100. Peripheral blood was drawn, approximately 9.5 milliliters per donor. Researchers isolated at least 6 million PBMCs per sample. Per germline, CDR1 SGHAT and CDR2 FQNNGV. The CDR3 covers 15 residues.

The origin of this receptor is an older woman in good health. V usage is TRBV11-2 and J usage is TRBJ2-1; D may be TRBD1 (5 bases). The J call is uncertain, as TRBJ2-7 better fits the DNA end. Input material: blood. CDR3 nucleotide sequence: TGTGCCAGCAGCTTAGTGGCTCAGGGAAGATCCGAGCAGTACTTC. As protein: CASSLVAQGRSEQYF.